The following is a T cell receptor (beta chain) sequence with its context. This specimen belongs to a study of T cell responses to AZD1222 COVID-19 vaccine. Sequencing used immunoSEQ multiplex PCR; TCRdb keeps in-frame clones, though not all of them. The repertoire holds around 180,000 clones, with roughly 94% as singletons. Per the germline V gene, CDR1 is SGHNT and CDR2 is YENEEA. V gave up 4 bases and J gave up 5 bases, with 17 bases separating them. The length of the CDR3 is 15 residues. The V call is TRBV11-3, the J call TRBJ1-1; D possibly corresponds to TRBD1 (6 bases). The sequence was obtained from an adult who received the AZD1222 COVID-19 vaccine. The sample was peripheral blood, taken 28 days after the second AZD1222 dose. Written as DNA, the CDR3 is TGTGCCAGCAGCTCACGACTGAAAGGGGGGACTGAAGCTTTCTTT. Translation: CASSSRLKGGTEAFF.